This T cell receptor beta chain is drawn from a study of shared clonotypes between healthy human individuals (dated by TCRdb to about 2020). With respect to the entire study: The cohort included a few men and a couple of women between 18 and 49 years of age. The study deeply sequenced blood TCR repertoires of about 5 healthy adults to estimate repertoire size and the extent of clonotype sharing between individuals. To increase sequencing depth and limit assay-specific biases, different laboratories used diverse techniques to prepare libraries and sequence TCR repertoires. Leukapheresis yielded between about 0.85 and 10 billion PBMCs per donor. What the study reported, not specific to this receptor: Pairwise subsampling led to the expectation that sequencing depth would affect the degree of clonotype sharing among donors. Because the study included a small number of donors, the genetic and exposure-history diversity represented was limited. Only blood was sampled, and tissue TCR repertoires likely differ from those in blood.

The donors were healthy, HIV-negative adults who had no recently reported acute infections or vaccinations. All donors were Caucasian adults living in Nashville, Tennessee, USA. For unsorted samples, some 87 million PBMCs were counted, and genomic DNA was extracted using the QIAamp DNA Blood Mini kit. After blood collection by leukapheresis, PBMCs were isolated using Ficoll-Histopaque density gradient centrifugation and then cryopreserved in the vapor phase of liquid nitrogen. TCR CDR3 regions were amplified from genomic DNA by multiplex PCR using the deep immunoSEQ assay. Extracted genomic DNA from each cell subset was distributed evenly across all wells of several immunoSEQ 96-well plates, and each plate was treated as a replicate. For unsorted PBMC, about 300 ng of genomic DNA, equivalent to about 30,000 T cell genomes, went into each replicate PCR. Ten immunoSEQ deep assay plates were used to sequence the unsorted PBMC genomic DNA. The purified libraries were quantified using a Qubit 3.0 fluorometer, sized with a Bioanalyzer 2100, and then quantified again using the KAPA Library Quantification kit. Each immunoSEQ 96-well plate was sequenced on its own single-read 150-cycle Illumina NextSeq 550 flow cell. The original pipeline was this. Because the immunoSEQ output held only junctional sequences and lacked quality scores, the filtering could not match the filtering applied to full-length reads. To assign V/J genes and CDR3, sequences were annotated using PyIR, a Python wrapper for IgBLAST v1.9, with IMGT germline references. Any read was removed if the V/J assignment was weak (E-value above 1e-6), the CDR3 was missing, or the read contained stop codons, out-of-frame junctions, or ambiguous translated residues. V3J clonotypes were defined as sequences sharing the same inferred V gene, J gene, and CDR3 amino acid sequence. Percentage overlap between repertoires was computed as shared unique clonotypes divided by the size of the smaller repertoire. Repertoire richness was assessed with RTK rarefaction, the Chao1 estimator, and Recon v2.1 estimates of unobserved clonotypes. This immuneACCESS table, as held by TCRdb, lists in-frame sequences with V and J called but not all clones. Of the missing ones, under half trace to an unresolved V gene in checked studies; the others have no known cause. The V and J calls and clone size were taken over from that table, and D and trimming were inferred from the DNA. Recorded for this sample are 400,000 to 600,000 clones; around 79% of them occurred a single time. The ten largest clones take up roughly an eighth of the sample.

Including the terminal cysteine and phenylalanine, the CDR3 comprises 13 residues. The DNA shown is the 39-base CDR3, in frame from base 1. The germline V gene provides CDR1 SQVTM and CDR2 ANQGSEA. For this chain, trimming is 6 bases at the V end and 0 bases at the J end, and the number of junction bases without a gene match is 5. The table lists this clone with many counts. This receptor's antigen is unknown. No per-base quality is available; no much larger clone lies one base away. The V and J segments used are TRBV29-1 and TRBJ2-7; the junction holds 7 bases that match TRBD2. The receptor comes from a woman aged 40 to 55 in good health. Some clones in this sample may be carry-over from other donors' samples. Sequenced input: PBMCs. The DNA is TGCAGCGTACGACTAGCCCCCTCCTACGAGCAGTACTTC. It specifies CSVRLAPSYEQYF.